This TCR beta chain is drawn from a study of cytomegalovirus exposure and HLA in healthy donors. Whole-study results and caveats: An assumption of roughly uniform sequencing depth across donors underlay the presence/absence analyses.

Concerning this clone itself: Its target is unknown.

The donors comprised healthy bone marrow donors. The PCR ran on 60 Vbeta and 13 Jbeta primers. Sequenced by immunoSEQ multiplex PCR; TCRdb stores in-frame clones only, minus some. The sample's table shows around 100,000 clones. The sequencing input was PBMCs. The source of this sequence is a man younger than 45 in good health and CMV-seronegative.

The CDR3 DNA follows: TGTGCCAGCAGCACTGTAGCGGGGGGGCACACCGGGGAGCTGTTTTTT. Its protein product is CASSTVAGGHTGELFF. This sequence joins TRBV7-6 and TRBJ2-2; the match to TRBD2 covers 11 bases. Germline lookup yields CDR1 SGHVS and CDR2 FNYEAQ. J was trimmed by 3 bases and V by 5 bases; bases with no gene match: 5. The CDR3 length is 16 residues. Variable domain in full (rest from reference TRBV7-6 and TRBJ2-2): GAGVSQSPRYKVTKRGQDVALRCDPISGHVSLYWYRQALGQGPEFLTYFNYEAQQDKSGLPNDRFSAERPEGSISTLTIQRTEQRDSAMYRCASSTVAGGHTGELFFGEGSRLTVL.